This passage covers 12 T cell receptor beta chains from one sample sequenced in a study of T cells in Graves' hyperthyroidism and ophthalmopathy (dated by TCRdb to the late 2010s). Library method: multiplex PCR. TCRdb shows the sequencer as Illumina HiSeq 2000. TCR beta CDR3 regions were amplified from RNA transcripts. The first round of RT-PCR for the TCR CDR3 was performed with the HTBI primer set and the Qiagen OneStep RT-PCR kit. TCRdb reprocessing: public reads trimmed at Q25 with fastp, clones called with MiXCR, in-frame beta chains kept. Each CDR3 protein appears once, grouped with its most common genes and DNA. Within this sample are some 530,000 distinct CDR3 sequences, with about 20% of them counted one time only. The leading ten clones occupy approximately 49% of the sample. The sequenced sample consisted of blood. All receptors come from a woman between 65 and 79 years old with Graves' ophthalmopathy.

The rearrangement uses TRBV12-3 or TRBV12-4 and TRBJ2-3, with TRBD2 identical over 11 bases. Trimming removed 6 bases from V and 3 bases from J; junction bases left unmatched: 14. This CDR3 is built from 18 residues. CDR3 DNA: TGTGCCAGCAGCAAGATAGCGGGAGGGCTGAAGGGAACAGATACGCAGTATTTT. Residues: CASSKIAGGLKGTDTQYF.

V is TRBV19 and J is TRBJ2-6; the D is unclear. The V gene lost 3 bases and the J gene lost 2 bases, with 11 bases spanning the gap. The CDR3 sequence is 16 residues long. CDR1 is LNHDA, CDR2 SQIVND, per germline (reference sequence). The CDR3 coding sequence is TGTGCCAGTAGTATTTCCGGCTTACCTGGGGCCAACGTCCTGACTTTC. Its translation: CASSISGLPGANVLTF.

This clonotype was counted a few times. The rearrangement uses TRBV27 and TRBJ2-2, with D perhaps assigned TRBD1 or TRBD2 (5 bases each). Trimming left V 7 bases short and J 2 bases short, with 11 bases between. From germline, CDR1 is MNHEY and CDR2 SMNVEV (reference sequence). CDR3 length: 14 amino acids. Here the CDR3 DNA reads TGTGCCAGCACAACGGGGCAAAACACCGGGGAGCTGTTTTTT. This gives the protein CASTTGQNTGELFF.

This clonotype turned up a few times. V and J are TRBV27 and TRBJ2-7; 7 bases fit TRBD1. The CDR3 has 15 amino acids. CDR1 is MNHEY and CDR2 is SMNVEV in the germline V gene (reference sequence). With 11 bases clipped from V and 3 bases from J, the junction kept 16 bases outside the gene matches. Here the CDR3 reads CACPHPSDRDYEQYF. The DNA for the CDR3 is TGTGCCTGCCCGCACCCCTCCGACAGGGACTACGAGCAGTACTTC.

This clonotype has just a few counts. J is TRBJ1-1 and V is TRBV28, with D possibly matching TRBD1 (5 bases). The germline V and J ends were trimmed by 6 bases and 6 bases, with 17 bases remaining between them. Germline CDR1 reads MDHEN; CDR2 reads SYDVKM. CDR3 length: 14 residues. The CDR3 DNA reads as TGTGCCAGCAGCCCACGGGGCCCTAACGCTGAAGCTTTCTTT. Residues: CASSPRGPNAEAFF.

V usage is TRBV20-1 and J usage is TRBJ1-2; D is possibly TRBD1 (6 bases). The germline V gene encodes CDR1 DFQATT and CDR2 SNEGSKA (reference sequence). CDR3 size: 13 residues. V lost 5 bases and J lost 1, with 11 bases in between. The CDR3 is CSAPDRFNYGYTF. In DNA, the CDR3 is TGCAGTGCTCCCGACAGGTTTAACTATGGCTACACCTTC.

This clonotype came up many times. The gene calls are TRBV11-3 and TRBJ2-1; D is ambiguous. This CDR3 has 13 amino acids. Germline loops: CDR1 SGHNT, CDR2 YENEEA. The V end was cut by 1 base, the J end by 8 bases, with 9 bases between. CDR3 amino acids: CASSLGAWDEQFF. The CDR3 DNA is TGTGCCAGCAGCTTAGGAGCCTGGGATGAGCAGTTCTTC.

The V gene is TRBV6-1, the J gene TRBJ2-3; no firm D call. In germline, CDR1 is MNHNS, CDR2 SASEGT. CDR3 length: 12 residues. The V gene lost 2 bases and the J gene lost 8 bases, with 8 bases spanning the gap. Written as DNA, the CDR3 is TGTGCCAGCAGTGAATTGGCGGTTACGCAGTATTTT. Its protein is CASSELAVTQYF.

Concerning this clonotype itself: One end of the junction fails to match germline, which may point to a read error. This chain links TRBV12-3 or TRBV12-4 with TRBJ2-7; 11 bases match TRBD2. The CDR3 length is 14 residues. CDR3 DNA sequence: TGTGCCAGCCTGTTTAGCGGGAGGGCCTACGTGCAGTACTTC. As protein: CASLFSGRAYVQYF.

This clonotype was observed a few times. The V and J genes are TRBV5-1 and TRBJ2-7; D is perhaps TRBD1 or TRBD2 (6 bases each). The germline V gene encodes CDR1 SGHRS and CDR2 YFSETQ. The CDR3 is made up of 17 amino acids. V was cut by 0 bases and J by 3 bases, with 19 bases left in between. The CDR3 region is CASSLGPGGETDYEQYF. The CDR3 nucleotides read TGCGCCAGCAGCTTGGGTCCCGGGGGCGAAACTGACTACGAGCAGTACTTC.

This clonotype was seen only a few times. The CDR3 loop is CASSYSRIVGDTEAFF. For the CDR3, the DNA is TGTGCCAGCAGTTACTCGAGAATCGTGGGGGATACTGAAGCTTTCTTT. The chain combines TRBV6-2 or TRBV6-3 with TRBJ1-1, with D possibly TRBD1 on 5 matching bases. V lost 0 bases to trimming and J lost 5 bases, with 16 bases between them. CDR1 is MNHEY, CDR2 SVGEGT, per germline. CDR3 length equals 16 residues.

This clonotype was seen more than once but under ten times. The chain recombines TRBV20-1 with TRBJ2-5, with a weak D call TRBD2 (5 bases). The CDR3 runs 16 residues. Germline values: CDR1 DFQATT, CDR2 SNEGSKA (reference sequence). V lost 0 bases and J 7 bases, leaving 21 bases between the germline ends. The CDR3 reads CSARDPSGSPTRTQYF. CDR3 DNA sequence: TGCAGTGCTAGAGATCCCAGCGGTAGCCCAACTAGGACCCAGTACTTC.